This TCR beta chain was sequenced in a study of T cells in Graves' hyperthyroidism and ophthalmopathy. Germline CDR1 and CDR2: SNHLY and FYNNEI. V lost 7 bases, J lost 4 bases, and 12 bases stayed unmatched. The CDR3 runs to 15 residues. This clonotype was counted ten times or more. Amplification targeted TCR beta CDR3 regions from RNA transcripts. The TCR CDR3 was amplified in a first-round RT-PCR using the HTBI primer set. MiXCR, applied by TCRdb to the multiplex PCR reads, yields one record per CDR3 protein. This sample carries hundreds of thousands of distinct CDR3 sequences, 12% to 15% of them seen once, and the ten largest clones take 10% to 13%.

Sequences were obtained from blood. This receptor was identified in a woman aged 18-30 years with Graves' hyperthyroidism. V is TRBV2 and J is TRBJ2-5; the match to TRBD2 covers 7 bases. The CDR3 region is CASNKEAVAGETQYF. DNA for the CDR3: TGTGCCAGCAATAAAGAAGCGGTAGCGGGAGAGACCCAGTACTTC.